Described below is a single T cell receptor beta chain sequence and its context. Antigen unknown. Next came a second PCR, run for roughly 6 to 11 cycles, which used a sample-barcoded 5' primer along with a J-beta primer mix. TCRdb processed the 5' RACE reads anew with MiXCR; each CDR3 protein has one entry. The data hold about 1.8 million distinct CDR3 sequences, with 40% to 55% observed a single time. The sample originates from a study of blood T cells in healthy people across ages. Study in general: Template switching captured about one barcoded beta molecule per two T cells. Whole-study findings and limits: Roughly linearly, TCR beta diversity per million T cells fell as age increased. Expanded clonotype shifts may have been confounded, as the donors had an unknown CMV status. PBMC samples, being unsorted, prevented any conclusive comparison of naive and antigen-experienced cells.

The CDR3 runs 17 residues. Germline CDR1 LGHDT, CDR2 YNNKEL (reference sequence). V shed 6 bases and J 4 bases; nucleotides not matched to a gene: 7. This TCR derives from a woman in her forties in good health. The chain links TRBV3-1 to TRBJ2-1, with TRBD2 matching over 15 bases. The source material was blood. CDR3 in amino acids: CASSWTSGGASYNEQFF. In DNA form, the CDR3 reads TGTGCCAGCAGTTGGACTAGCGGGGGGGCCTCATACAATGAGCAGTTCTTC.